The clone carrying this T cell receptor beta chain is a singleton in its sample. The data were obtained in a study of blood T cell repertoires in COVID-19. Background on the study: Collection of acute and convalescent COVID-19 samples took place in the United States, Italy and Spain. PBMCs, B-cell-depleted T cells, or T cells provided the cDNA or gDNA that made up the material.

The authors' processing: Amplified reference gene primers provided the basis for estimating nucleated cell counts. Only in-frame clones appear in the TCRdb table, and some are missing; sequencing was by immunoSEQ multiplex PCR. From that table come the V and J calls and clone size; the DNA was used to work out D and trimming. The sample holds over 130,000 clones, about 80% seen once. The V gene's germline CDR1 is LNHDA and CDR2 SQIVND (reference sequence). V was pared by 3 bases and J by 2 bases, with 7 bases between. The CDR3 spans 14 residues. V and J are TRBV19 and TRBJ2-2; D ambiguous. Sequencing was carried out using peripheral blood. This receptor was obtained from a man aged 70-80 years with acute or convalescent COVID-19. CDR3 in amino acids: CASSMSVNTGELFF. As DNA, the CDR3 is TGTGCCAGTAGTATGTCGGTAAACACCGGGGAGCTGTTTTTT.